This TCR beta chain originates from a study of blood T cell repertoires in COVID-19. As handled by the study authors: Amplification of reference gene primers provided the estimated nucleated cell counts. Clones were read by immunoSEQ multiplex PCR, and TCRdb kept only the in-frame ones, dropping some. V and J calls and clone size are as listed in that table; D and trimming were resolved from the DNA. The table includes 65,000 to 85,000 clones, almost 90% detected once. Material for sequencing was peripheral blood. This clonotype was obtained from a human donor in a cohort sampled during active COVID-19.

The CDR3 region is CASSLTTSGSWKTQYF. CDR3 sequence (DNA): TGTGCCAGCAGCTTGACGACTAGCGGGAGTTGGAAGACCCAGTACTTC. The chain recombines TRBV5-6 with TRBJ2-5, with TRBD2 identical over 12 bases. J gave up 6 bases and V 1 base, and 7 bases lay outside the gene matches. Per the germline V gene, CDR1 is SGHDT and CDR2 is YYEEEE. The CDR3 consists of 16 residues.